This T cell receptor (beta chain) was recovered during a study of cytomegalovirus exposure and HLA in healthy donors. Turning to the study itself: An early data release held tens of millions of unique TCRs from HLA-typed donors. Study-level points and caveats: V- and J-gene trimming of TCR beta was linked (in a later analysis) to a missense DCLRE1C variant. A later analysis by the authors found several of the most significant clusters apparently linked to common viral pathogens. CMV antigen specificity was confirmed in vitro for three CMV-associated chains.

The CDR3 loop spans 15 amino acids. Germline V lookup: CDR1 KGHSH, CDR2 LQKENI. With 2 bases removed from V and 3 bases from J, the gap between germline ends came to 12 bases. With respect to this clone: Antigen unknown.

60 Vbeta and 13 Jbeta primers were used in PCR. Produced via immunoSEQ multiplex PCR; TCRdb's table is partial and in-frame only. Of over 150,000 clones in the sample, about 72% were seen once. This TCR was sampled from a man between 50 and 59 years old in good health and CMV-seropositive. Sample: PBMCs. The chain joins TRBV18 to TRBJ2-3; a weak D match, TRBD1 (7 bases). CDR3 in amino acids: CASSPAQGRTDTQYF. The CDR3 DNA reads as TGTGCCAGCTCACCAGCACAGGGGAGGACAGATACGCAGTATTTT.